The clone carrying this TCR beta chain was detected ten times or more. The CDR3 has 16 amino acids. CDR1 is SGHRS, CDR2 YFSETQ, per germline. V lost 1 base, J lost 0 bases, and 13 bases lay in between. This specimen belongs to a study of neurological immune-mediated disorders. TCRdb fed the 5' RACE reads into MiXCR, producing one record per CDR3 protein. The sample has around 80,000 distinct CDR3 sequences, approximately 10% seen once; the top ten hold roughly 1.8%. The specimen was PBMCs. This sequence joins TRBV5-1 and TRBJ1-1, with D perhaps TRBD1 (5 bases). This receptor was obtained from a man aged 35-49 years in good health. CDR3 loop: CASSLPAGGVNTEAFF. CDR3 DNA: TGCGCCAGCAGCTTGCCCGCGGGAGGGGTGAACACTGAAGCTTTCTTT.